The 25 T cell receptor beta chains given below trace back to one sample, sequenced in a study of T cells in Graves' hyperthyroidism and ophthalmopathy (dated by TCRdb to the late 2010s). Libraries were made using multiplex PCR. The reads were generated on an Illumina HiSeq 2000. The TCR beta CDR3 regions were amplified from RNA transcripts. The TCR CDR3 was subjected to a first round of RT-PCR using the HTBI primer set and the Qiagen OneStep RT-PCR kit. Using fastp at Q25 and MiXCR, TCRdb reprocessed the public reads and kept productive beta chains. Entries are consolidated by CDR3 protein sequence, retaining the most common genes and DNA. The sample table lists more than 650,000 distinct CDR3 sequences, 12% to 15% of them with a count of one. Roughly 10% of the sample goes to the ten largest clones. Sequenced sample: blood. These receptors were obtained from a woman aged 18 to 35 with Graves' hyperthyroidism.

The chain carries TRBV20-1 and TRBJ2-7; tentative D call: TRBD1 (6 bases). Germline values: CDR1 DFQATT, CDR2 SNEGSKA (reference sequence). The V gene lost 0 bases and the J gene lost 7 bases, with 25 bases spanning the gap. The CDR3 length is 17 residues. In DNA form, the CDR3 reads TGCAGTGCTAGAGATTCGAGTCGACGCACAGGGACGCGAGAGCAGTACTTC. Translation gives CSARDSSRRTGTREQYF.

In this sample, this clonotype turned up a few times. The V and J genes are TRBV15 and TRBJ1-5; D unresolved. Germline V gives CDR1 LNHNV, CDR2 YYDKDF (reference sequence). Deletions cut 3 bases from V and 0 bases from J, with 15 bases between. The CDR3 is 17 residues long. The CDR3, as DNA: TGTGCCACCAGCAGGTCCTTTGGCGGCTATAGCAATCAGCCCCAGCATTTT. Residues: CATSRSFGGYSNQPQHF.

This clonotype appeared many times. This chain joins TRBV2 and TRBJ1-5; no reliable D call. Germline loops: CDR1 SNHLY, CDR2 FYNNEI. Trimming removed 2 bases at V and 5 bases at J, with 10 bases between. This CDR3 is built from 14 residues. CDR3 DNA sequence: TGTGCCAGCAGTGAATCCGGGTCTCATCAGCCCCAGCATTTT. Translation: CASSESGSHQPQHF.

The rearrangement uses TRBV12-3 or TRBV12-4 and TRBJ2-2; a weak D match, TRBD2 (6 bases). CDR3 length equals 17 residues. Trimming left V 3 bases short and J 3 bases short, with 17 bases between. This CDR3 reads CASSFRFFGRYTGELFF. CDR3 DNA: TGTGCCAGCAGTTTTCGGTTCTTTGGGAGGTACACCGGGGAGCTGTTTTTT.

This clonotype was counted ten times or more. The gene calls are TRBV30 and TRBJ2-3, with 10 bases matching TRBD2. CDR3 length: 16 amino acids. The V gene's germline CDR1 is GTSNPN and CDR2 SVGIG (reference sequence). V lost 2 bases to trimming and J lost 4 bases; unmatched junction nucleotides: 9. CDR3 region: CAWSSYSGRTSDTQYF. For the CDR3, the DNA is TGTGCCTGGAGTTCATATAGCGGGAGGACCTCAGATACGCAGTATTTT.

This clonotype was counted ten times or more. The V gene is TRBV2, the J gene TRBJ2-3, with unresolved D. This CDR3 spans 12 amino acids. Germline V gene data show CDR1 as SNHLY and CDR2 as FYNNEI. V gave up 4 bases and J gave up 7 bases, with 9 bases separating them. CDR3 DNA: TGTGCCAGCAGTGTCTTAGCCTATACGCAGTATTTT. Residues: CASSVLAYTQYF.

This clonotype was detected a few times. The chain recombines TRBV11-2 with TRBJ1-1; D not certain. This CDR3 spans 20 amino acids. CDR1 and CDR2 (germline): SGHAT, FQNNGV. V lost 4 bases, J lost 1 base, and 28 bases lay in between. CDR3 sequence: CASSYSTRDKKGRTNTEAFF. The CDR3 nucleotides are TGTGCCAGCAGCTATTCTACAAGAGATAAGAAGGGCCGGACGAACACTGAAGCTTTCTTT.

This clonotype was counted at least ten times. The chain couples TRBV11-2 to TRBJ2-1; 12 positions agree with TRBD2. The germline CDR1 and CDR2 sequences are SGHAT and FQNNGV. The CDR3 has 20 residues. Losses at the gene ends were 5 bases for V and 6 bases for J; bases not matched to a gene: 20. CDR3 loop: CASSHRGTPGLAGGVNEQFF. The CDR3 DNA reads TGTGCCAGCAGCCACAGAGGGACACCAGGGCTAGCGGGAGGGGTCAATGAGCAGTTCTTC.

This clonotype showed up many times. The chain joins TRBV11-2 to TRBJ2-7; 10 bases match TRBD1. With 2 bases clipped from V and 4 bases from J, the junction kept 5 bases outside the gene matches. CDR1 and CDR2 from the germline V gene are SGHAT and FQNNGV. The CDR3 contains 15 residues. The CDR3 is CASSLYRDRGYEQYF. The DNA of the CDR3 is TGTGCCAGCAGCTTATACCGGGACAGGGGTTACGAGCAGTACTTC. Together with reference TRBV11-2 and TRBJ2-7, the CDR3 gives the full variable domain: EAGVAQSPRYKIIEKRQSVAFWCNPISGHATLYWYQQILGQGPKLLIQFQNNGVVDDSQLPKDRFSAERLKGVDSTLKIQPAKLEDSAVYLCASSLYRDRGYEQYFGPGTRLTVT.

This clonotype came up many times. The CDR3, as DNA: TGTGCCTGGACCTCGGACAGTCGTGGAAACACCATATATTTT. Translating gives CAWTSDSRGNTIYF. This chain connects TRBV30 to TRBJ1-3, with TRBD1 as a possible D gene (6 bases). Trimming left V 4 bases short and J 3 bases short, with 13 bases between. This CDR3 has 14 residues. From germline, CDR1 is GTSNPN and CDR2 SVGIG (reference sequence).

CDR3 sequence reads: CSAGQGGGNEQFF. CDR3 DNA sequence: TGCAGCGCCGGACAGGGCGGTGGCAATGAGCAGTTCTTC. The chain carries TRBV29-1 and TRBJ2-1, with 8 bases fitting TRBD1. This CDR3 spans 13 amino acids. Trimming removed 7 bases from V and 6 bases from J; junction bases left unmatched: 8. The germline CDR1 and CDR2 sequences are SQVTM and ANQGSEA.

In its sample, this clonotype was seen many times. This rearrangement joins TRBV12-3 or TRBV12-4 to TRBJ2-1; 7 nucleotides line up with TRBD2. The CDR3 has 15 residues. V lost 6 bases, J lost 2 bases, and 7 bases stayed unmatched. CDR3: CASSSGAGTYNEQFF. CDR3 in DNA: TGTGCCAGCAGCTCCGGAGCGGGAACCTACAATGAGCAGTTCTTC.

The V call is TRBV19, the J call TRBJ2-1; weak D call: TRBD1 (6 bases). The germline V gene encodes CDR1 LNHDA and CDR2 SQIVND (reference sequence). V shed 10 bases and J shed 2 bases, with 18 bases lying between them. CDR3 size: 15 residues. CDR3 sequence reads: CATSPRDNAYNEQFF. For the CDR3, the DNA is TGTGCCACTTCCCCCCGGGACAATGCCTACAATGAGCAGTTCTTC. The full variable domain, its missing parts supplied by reference TRBV19 and TRBJ2-1, is DGGITQSPKYLFRKEGQNVTLSCEQNLNHDAMYWYRQDPGQGLRLIYYSQIVNDFQKGDIAEGYSVSREKKESFPLTVTSAQKNPTAFYLCATSPRDNAYNEQFFGPGTRLTVL.

The rearrangement joins TRBV11-2 to TRBJ1-2; 8 bases are shared with TRBD1. After removal of 1 base from V and 2 bases from J, the junction contained 3 bases not matched to a gene. Germline assignment: CDR1 SGHAT and CDR2 FQNNGV. This CDR3 region has 15 residues. CDR3 amino acids: CASSLVRTGNYGYTF. In DNA form, the CDR3 reads TGTGCCAGCAGCTTAGTTCGGACAGGGAACTATGGCTACACCTTC.

This clonotype was observed at least ten times. This chain links TRBV4-1 with TRBJ1-2; the D is unclear. CDR1 is MGHRA and CDR2 is YSYEKL in the germline V gene. Trimming left V 0 bases short and J 4 bases short, with 12 bases between. CDR3 length: 15 amino acids. The DNA of the CDR3 is TGCGCCAGCAGCCAAGACCTAGGAGCCCCCTATGGCTACACCTTC. Its translation is CASSQDLGAPYGYTF.

In this sample, this clonotype turned up many times. The chain carries TRBV13 and TRBJ1-1; D gene uncertain. Per germline, CDR1 PRHDT and CDR2 FYEKMQ (reference sequence). The CDR3 contains 13 residues. V was pared by 4 bases and J by 11 bases, with 17 bases between. The CDR3 loop is CASSYYTGAEAFF. The CDR3 DNA reads TGTGCCAGCAGCTATTACACGGGAGCAGAGGCTTTCTTT.

This clonotype was counted ten times or more. V and J are TRBV20-1 and TRBJ2-5; D not certain. The germline gives CDR1 DFQATT, CDR2 SNEGSKA (reference sequence). CDR3 size: 12 residues. V lost 3 bases and J lost 1, with 6 bases in between. DNA of the CDR3: TGCAGTGCTAGGGGCCCCCAAGAGACCCAGTACTTC. Amino acids: CSARGPQETQYF.

The rearrangement joins TRBV7-9 to TRBJ1-2, with a weak D call TRBD1 (6 bases). The V end lost 1 base, the J end lost 4 bases, and 19 bases lay between the germline ends. The length of the CDR3 is 17 residues. Germline CDR1 and CDR2: SEHNR and FQNEAQ (reference sequence). CDR3 amino acids: CASSLVGLTGTSYGYTF. CDR3 DNA: TGTGCCAGCAGCTTAGTGGGGCTGACCGGGACAAGCTATGGCTACACCTTC.

This clonotype was detected many times. The chain links TRBV28 to TRBJ2-1; no firm D call. This CDR3 spans 14 amino acids. Trimming shortened V by 1 base and J by 5 bases, and 9 bases separated the two germline ends. Looked up from germline, CDR1 is MDHEN and CDR2 is SYDVKM. DNA for the CDR3: TGTGCCAGCAGTTTATTAGACCGAGACAATGAGCAGTTCTTC. Residues: CASSLLDRDNEQFF. Supplemented by reference TRBV28 and TRBJ2-1, the full variable domain reads DVKVTQSSRYLVKRTGEKVFLECVQDMDHENMFWYRQDPGLGLRLIYFSYDVKMKEKGDIPEGYSVSREKKERFSLILESASTNQTSMYLCASSLLDRDNEQFFGPGTRLTVL.

The CDR3 nucleotides are TGTGCCAGCAGTCCCGGGACAGACAATCAGCCCCAGCATTTT. Its protein product is CASSPGTDNQPQHF. V is TRBV12-3 or TRBV12-4 and J is TRBJ1-5; 7 nucleotides match TRBD1. V was clipped by 5 bases and J by 3 bases; unmatched bases: 4. CDR3 length: 14 amino acids.

The chain couples TRBV7-9 to TRBJ2-5; 7 nucleotides align to TRBD2. CDR1 is SEHNR and CDR2 is FQNEAQ in the germline V gene (reference sequence). The CDR3 runs 16 residues. J lost 4 bases, V lost 5 bases, and 13 bases had no gene match. The CDR3 region has the DNA TGTGCCAGCAGCCAAGATGACGCGGGAGTAGGAGAGACCCAGTACTTC. It yields the protein CASSQDDAGVGETQYF.

This clonotype was observed a handful of times. This chain links TRBV4-3 with TRBJ1-5, with 7 bases identical to TRBD1. This CDR3 is 17 amino acids long. V trimming: 0 bases; J trimming: 4 bases; junction bases outside the gene matches: 9. Germline V lookup: CDR1 LGHNA, CDR2 YSLEER. Here the CDR3 DNA reads TGCGCCAGCAGCCAAGATTCTTACCAGGGGGGGAATCAGCCCCAGCATTTT. Encoded protein: CASSQDSYQGGNQPQHF.

The sample holds a few counts of this clonotype. The chain joins TRBV7-6 to TRBJ1-1; D call uncertain. Germline V gene lookup returns CDR1 SGHVS and CDR2 FNYEAQ. V gave up 0 bases and J gave up 5 bases, with 10 bases separating them. This CDR3 spans 14 amino acids. In DNA form, the CDR3 reads TGTGCCAGCAGCTTAGCAGCCCGGGCGACTGAAGCTTTCTTT. Its translation is CASSLAARATEAFF.

As to this clonotype: This may be a read error: a much more frequent sequence differs by one nucleotide. CDR3 sequence: CASREDSQATGELFF. DNA of the CDR3: TGTGCCAGCAGGGAAGACAGTCAGGCGACCGGGGAGCTGTTTTTT. The chain combines TRBV2 with TRBJ2-2, with D possibly TRBD1 on 5 matching bases. There are 15 residues in the CDR3. Per the germline V gene, CDR1 is SNHLY and CDR2 is FYNNEI.

This clonotype was counted many times. The chain couples TRBV7-9 to TRBJ2-5; 7 bases agree with TRBD1. The junction had 8 bases not matched to a gene; V was cut back by 1 base and J by 3 bases. Germline V lookup: CDR1 SEHNR, CDR2 FQNEAQ (reference sequence). This CDR3 region has 16 residues. CDR3: CASSLGQGILEETQYF. The CDR3 DNA reads as TGTGCCAGCAGCTTAGGACAGGGTATTTTGGAAGAGACCCAGTACTTC. The full variable domain, with the rest looked up from reference TRBV7-9 and TRBJ2-5, is DTGVSQNPRHKITKRGQNVTFRCDPISEHNRLYWYRQTLGQGPEFLTYFQNEAQLEKSRLLSDRFSAERPKGSFSTLEIQRTEQGDSAMYLCASSLGQGILEETQYFGPGTRLLVL.